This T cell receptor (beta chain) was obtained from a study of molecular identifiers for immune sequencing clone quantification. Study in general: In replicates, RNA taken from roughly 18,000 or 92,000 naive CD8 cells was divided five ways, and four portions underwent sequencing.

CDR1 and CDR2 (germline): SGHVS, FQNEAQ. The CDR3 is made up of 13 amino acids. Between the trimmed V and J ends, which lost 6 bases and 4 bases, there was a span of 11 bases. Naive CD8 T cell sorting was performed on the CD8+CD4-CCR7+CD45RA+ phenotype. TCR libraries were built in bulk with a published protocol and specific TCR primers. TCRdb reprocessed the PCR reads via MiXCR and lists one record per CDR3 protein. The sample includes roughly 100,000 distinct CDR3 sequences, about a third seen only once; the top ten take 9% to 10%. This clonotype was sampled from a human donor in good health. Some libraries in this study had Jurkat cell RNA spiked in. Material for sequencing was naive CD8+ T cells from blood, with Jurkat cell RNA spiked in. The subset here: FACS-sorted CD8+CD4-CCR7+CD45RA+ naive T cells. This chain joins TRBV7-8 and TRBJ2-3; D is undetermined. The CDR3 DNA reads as TGTGCCAGCAGGGTATTTGGAGCAGATACGCAGTATTTT. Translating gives CASRVFGADTQYF.